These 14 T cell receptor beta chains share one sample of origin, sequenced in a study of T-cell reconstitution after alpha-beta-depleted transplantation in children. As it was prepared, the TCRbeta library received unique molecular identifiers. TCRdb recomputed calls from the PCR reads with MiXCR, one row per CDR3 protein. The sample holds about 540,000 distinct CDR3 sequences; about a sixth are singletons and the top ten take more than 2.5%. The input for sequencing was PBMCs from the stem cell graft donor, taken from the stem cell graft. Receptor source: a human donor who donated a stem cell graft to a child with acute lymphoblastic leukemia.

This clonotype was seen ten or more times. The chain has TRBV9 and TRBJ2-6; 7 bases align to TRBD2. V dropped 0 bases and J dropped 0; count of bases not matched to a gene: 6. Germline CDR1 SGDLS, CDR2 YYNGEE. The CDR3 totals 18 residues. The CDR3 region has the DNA TGTGCCAGCAGCGTAGGCGGGGGAGGGGACTCTGGGGCCAACGTCCTGACTTTC. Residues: CASSVGGGGDSGANVLTF.

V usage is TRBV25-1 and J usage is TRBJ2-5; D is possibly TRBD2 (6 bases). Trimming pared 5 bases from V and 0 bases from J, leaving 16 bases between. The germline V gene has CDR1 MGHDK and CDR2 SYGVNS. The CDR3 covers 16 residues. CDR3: CASSPRLGRNQETQYF. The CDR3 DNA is TGTGCCAGCAGTCCCCGACTAGGCCGCAACCAAGAGACCCAGTACTTC.

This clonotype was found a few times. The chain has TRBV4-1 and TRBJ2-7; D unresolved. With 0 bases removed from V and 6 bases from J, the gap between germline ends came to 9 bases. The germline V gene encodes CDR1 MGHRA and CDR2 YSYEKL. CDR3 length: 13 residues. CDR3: CASSQESGPEQYF. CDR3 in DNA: TGCGCCAGCAGCCAAGAGTCGGGCCCCGAGCAGTACTTC.

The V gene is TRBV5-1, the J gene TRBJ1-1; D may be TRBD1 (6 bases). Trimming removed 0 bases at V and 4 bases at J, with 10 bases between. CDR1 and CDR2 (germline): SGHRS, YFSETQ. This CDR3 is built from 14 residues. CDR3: CASSLVQGATEAFF. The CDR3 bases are TGCGCCAGCAGCTTGGTACAGGGTGCCACTGAAGCTTTCTTT.

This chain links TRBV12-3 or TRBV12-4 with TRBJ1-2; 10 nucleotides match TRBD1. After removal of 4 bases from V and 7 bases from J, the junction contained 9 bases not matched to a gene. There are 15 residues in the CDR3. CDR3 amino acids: CASSSSGTGAGGYTF. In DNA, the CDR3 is TGTGCCAGCAGTTCATCCGGGACAGGGGCAGGTGGCTACACCTTC.

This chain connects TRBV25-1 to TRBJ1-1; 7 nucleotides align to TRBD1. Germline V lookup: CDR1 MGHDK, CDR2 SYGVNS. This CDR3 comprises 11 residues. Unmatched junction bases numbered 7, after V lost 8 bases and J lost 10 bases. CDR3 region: CASATGEGAFF. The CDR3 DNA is TGTGCCAGCGCCACAGGGGAGGGAGCTTTCTTT.

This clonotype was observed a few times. CDR3 DNA sequence: TGTGCCAGCAGTTTTGGGGGACTGAGTGGAAACACCATATATTTT. Its translation is CASSFGGLSGNTIYF. This sequence joins TRBV28 and TRBJ1-3, with D possibly matching TRBD1 (5 bases). CDR1 and CDR2 from the germline V gene are MDHEN and SYDVKM. Trimming removed 3 bases at V and 3 bases at J, with 12 bases between. The CDR3 runs to 15 residues.

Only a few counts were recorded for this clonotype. DNA for the CDR3: TGTGCCAGCTACCAAGACAAGTTCGGAGTGAATGAGCAGTTCTTC. It translates to CASYQDKFGVNEQFF. This chain links TRBV27 with TRBJ2-1; D uncertain. The CDR3 has 15 residues. Trimming took off 8 bases at V and 7 bases at J, with 21 bases between the two ends. Germline V gene sequence: CDR1 MNHEY, CDR2 SMNVEV (reference sequence).

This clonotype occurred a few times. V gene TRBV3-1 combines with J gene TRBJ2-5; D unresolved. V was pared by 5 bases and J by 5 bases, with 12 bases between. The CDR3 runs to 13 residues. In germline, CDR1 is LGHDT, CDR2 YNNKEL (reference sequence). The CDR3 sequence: CASSTRPWETQYF. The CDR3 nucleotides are TGTGCCAGCAGCACCCGACCCTGGGAGACCCAGTACTTC.

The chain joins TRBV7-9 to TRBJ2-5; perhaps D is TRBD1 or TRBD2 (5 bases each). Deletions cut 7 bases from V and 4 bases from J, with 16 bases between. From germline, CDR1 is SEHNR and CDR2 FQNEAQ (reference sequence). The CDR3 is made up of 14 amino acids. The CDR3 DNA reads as TGTGCCAGCACCGCTGGGGACCAAGCAGAGACCCAGTACTTC. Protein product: CASTAGDQAETQYF.

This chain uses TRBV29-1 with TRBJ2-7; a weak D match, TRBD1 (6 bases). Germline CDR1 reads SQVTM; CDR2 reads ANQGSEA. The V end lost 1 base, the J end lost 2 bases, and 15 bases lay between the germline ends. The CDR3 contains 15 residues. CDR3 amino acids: CSVEAAGVQTYEQYF. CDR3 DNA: TGCAGCGTTGAAGCAGCAGGGGTCCAGACCTACGAGCAGTACTTC.

The CDR3 nucleotides read TGCGCCAGCAGCCCACCGGGACAGGGGGGTACGCAGCAGTACTTC. It encodes CASSPPGQGGTQQYF. The V call is TRBV5-1, the J call TRBJ2-7, with 11 bases that match TRBD1. The J segment lost 8 bases and the V segment lost 4 bases, leaving 11 bases of the junction unmatched. Germline CDR1 reads SGHRS; CDR2 reads YFSETQ. The CDR3 loop spans 15 amino acids.

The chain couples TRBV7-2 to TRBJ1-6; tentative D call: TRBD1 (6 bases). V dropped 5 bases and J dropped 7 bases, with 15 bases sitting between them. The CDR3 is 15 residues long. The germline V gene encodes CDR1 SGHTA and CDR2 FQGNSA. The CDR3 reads CASSVRAGTNSPLHF. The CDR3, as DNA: TGTGCCAGCAGCGTACGCGCAGGGACAAATTCACCCCTCCACTTT.

For the CDR3, the DNA is TGTGCCAGCAGCATCCGACGGGTGACCTATGGCTACACCTTC. This sequence encodes CASSIRRVTYGYTF. This chain links TRBV12-3 or TRBV12-4 with TRBJ1-2; D not certain. The V end lost 6 bases, the J end lost 4 bases, and 15 bases lay between the germline ends. The CDR3 loop spans 14 amino acids.